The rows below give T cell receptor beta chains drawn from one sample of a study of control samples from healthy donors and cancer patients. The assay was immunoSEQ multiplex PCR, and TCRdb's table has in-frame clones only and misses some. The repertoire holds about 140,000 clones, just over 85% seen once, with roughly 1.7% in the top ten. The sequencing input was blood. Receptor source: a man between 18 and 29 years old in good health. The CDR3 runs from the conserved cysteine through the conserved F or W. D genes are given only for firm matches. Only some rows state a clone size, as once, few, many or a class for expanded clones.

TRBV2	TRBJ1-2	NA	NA	CASRVTEAYGYTF	TGTGCCAGCAGGGTGACAGAGGCGTATGGCTACACCTTC
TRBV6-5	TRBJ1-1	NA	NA	CASRMSTGNTEAFF	TGTGCCAGCAGGATGTCGACGGGGAACACTGAAGCTTTCTTT
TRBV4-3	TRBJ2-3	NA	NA	CASSLAGRLGDTQYF	TGCGCCAGCAGCCTGGCCGGGCGTTTAGGAGATACGCAGTATTTT
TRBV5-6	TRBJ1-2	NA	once	CASSLGDTHYGYTF	TGTGCCAGCAGCTTGGGCGACACGCACTATGGCTACACCTTC
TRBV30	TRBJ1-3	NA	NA	CAWIRNSGNTIYF	TGTGCCTGGATCAGAAATTCTGGAAACACCATATATTTT
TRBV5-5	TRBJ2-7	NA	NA	CASSLVAGELSEQYF	TGTGCCAGCAGCTTGGTAGCAGGGGAATTGAGCGAGCAGTACTTC
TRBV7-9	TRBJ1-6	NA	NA	CASSLPNNSPLHF	TGTGCCAGCAGCCTCCCCAATAATTCACCCCTCCACTTT
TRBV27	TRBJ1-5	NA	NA	CASSFRGHTNQPQHF	TGTGCCAGCAGTTTTCGGGGACACACCAATCAGCCCCAGCATTTT
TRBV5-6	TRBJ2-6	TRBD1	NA	CASSGPGQGTAGANVLTF	TGTGCCAGCAGCGGACCGGGACAGGGGACGGCTGGGGCCAACGTCCTGACTTTC
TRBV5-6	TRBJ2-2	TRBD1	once	CASSKIRSGGAGGELFF	TGTGCCAGCAGCAAAATTCGGTCAGGGGGCGCGGGCGGGGAGCTGTTTTTT
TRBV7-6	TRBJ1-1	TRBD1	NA	CASSSSGQGVSAEAFF	TGTGCCAGCAGCTCGTCGGGACAGGGGGTATCGGCTGAAGCTTTCTTT
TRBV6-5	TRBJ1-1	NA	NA	CASNRQNTEAFF	TGTGCCAGCAATAGACAGAACACTGAAGCTTTCTTT
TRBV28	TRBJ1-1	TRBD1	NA	CASRITGTENTEAFF	TGTGCCAGCAGGATAACCGGGACAGAGAACACTGAAGCTTTCTTT
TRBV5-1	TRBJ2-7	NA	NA	CASSLGGEKYF	TGCGCCAGCAGCTTGGGTGGGGAAAAGTACTTC
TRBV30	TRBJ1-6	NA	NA	CAWSERADSPLHF	TGTGCCTGGAGTGAGAGAGCGGATTCACCCCTCCACTTT
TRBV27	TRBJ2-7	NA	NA	CASSFDRSSYEQYF	TGTGCCAGCAGTTTTGATCGGAGCTCCTACGAGCAGTACTTC
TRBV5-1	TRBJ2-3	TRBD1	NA	CASSFGQATDTQYF	TGCGCCAGCAGCTTTGGACAGGCCACAGATACGCAGTATTTT
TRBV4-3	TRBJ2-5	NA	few	CASSQDYPRASETQYF	TGCGCCAGCAGCCAAGATTACCCTCGGGCCTCGGAGACCCAGTACTTC
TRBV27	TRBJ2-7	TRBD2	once	CASSLSGGGTYEQYF	TGTGCCAGCAGTTTATCCGGCGGGGGAACCTACGAGCAGTACTTC
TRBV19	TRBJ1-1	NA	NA	CASNNRRLEAFF	TGTGCCAGTAACAACAGAAGACTTGAAGCTTTCTTT
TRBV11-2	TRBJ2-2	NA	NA	CASSPFLLRRRNTGELFF	TGTGCCAGCAGCCCCTTCCTTCTGCGGCGCAGGAACACCGGGGAGCTGTTTTTT
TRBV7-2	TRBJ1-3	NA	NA	CASSRGGPGNTIYF	TGTGCCAGCAGCCGCGGGGGACCTGGAAACACCATATATTTT
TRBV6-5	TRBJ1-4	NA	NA	CASSPTATNEKLFF	TGTGCCAGCAGTCCGACAGCAACTAATGAAAAACTGTTTTTT
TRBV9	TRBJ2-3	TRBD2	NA	CASSVGGLPGDTQYF	TGTGCCAGCAGCGTAGGGGGACTACCGGGGGATACGCAGTATTTT
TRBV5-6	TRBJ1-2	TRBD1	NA	CASSSRVRTGGAYGYTF	TGTGCCAGCAGCTCGAGAGTGAGGACAGGGGGCGCCTATGGCTACACCTTC
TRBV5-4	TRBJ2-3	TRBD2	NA	CASSLAPSGGAPSTDTQYF	TGTGCCAGCAGCTTGGCACCTAGCGGGGGGGCCCCTAGCACAGATACGCAGTATTTT
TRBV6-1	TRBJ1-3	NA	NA	CASSEAEGSGNTIYF	TGTGCCAGCAGTGAAGCGGAGGGCAGTGGAAACACCATATATTTT
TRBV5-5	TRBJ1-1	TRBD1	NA	CASSPPTANRGAFF	TGTGCCAGCAGCCCTCCGACTGCGAACAGGGGAGCTTTCTTT
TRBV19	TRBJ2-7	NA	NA	CASSSGTLTYEQYF	TGTGCCAGTAGTTCCGGGACATTGACCTACGAGCAGTACTTC
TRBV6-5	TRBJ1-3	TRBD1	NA	CASSYGRDSSGNTIYF	TGTGCCAGCAGTTACGGCAGGGACAGCTCTGGAAACACCATATATTTT
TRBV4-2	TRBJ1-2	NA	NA	CASSQDLGRGRAGNGYTF	TGTGCCAGCAGCCAAGATCTCGGTCGGGGCAGGGCAGGGAATGGCTACACCTTC
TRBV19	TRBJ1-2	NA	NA	CASSISGTTYGYTF	TGTGCCAGTAGTATTTCGGGCACAACCTATGGCTACACCTTC
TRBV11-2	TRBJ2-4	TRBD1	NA	CASSLTGGFDIQYF	TGTGCCAGCAGCTTGACAGGGGGCTTCGACATTCAGTACTTC
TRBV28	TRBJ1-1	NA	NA	CASRNGGGTEAFF	TGTGCCAGCCGGAACGGGGGGGGAACTGAAGCTTTCTTT
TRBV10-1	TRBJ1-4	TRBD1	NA	CASSAYRGTGEKLFF	TGCGCCAGCAGTGCATACAGGGGGACGGGGGAAAAACTGTTTTTT
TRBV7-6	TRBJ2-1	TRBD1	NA	CASSLESGGRVLTSYNEQFF	TGTGCCAGCAGCTTAGAATCAGGGGGTCGCGTCCTTACCTCCTACAATGAGCAGTTCTTC
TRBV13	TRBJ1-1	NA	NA	CASSLGLRRSTEAFF	TGTGCCAGCAGCTTAGGATTAAGAAGGAGCACTGAAGCTTTCTTT
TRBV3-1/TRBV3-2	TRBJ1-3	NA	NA	CASSPVAGNTIYF	TGTGCCAGCAGCCCCGTCGCCGGAAACACCATATATTTT
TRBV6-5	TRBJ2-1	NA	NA	CASSFTTGRSYNEQFF	TGTGCCAGCAGTTTCACGACAGGCCGCTCCTACAATGAGCAGTTCTTC
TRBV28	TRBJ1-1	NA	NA	CASSGGQMNTEAFF	TGTGCCAGCAGTGGAGGACAGATGAACACTGAAGCTTTCTTT
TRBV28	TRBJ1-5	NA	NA	CASSYRGESNQPQHF	TGTGCCAGCAGTTATCGAGGGGAGAGCAATCAGCCCCAGCATTTT
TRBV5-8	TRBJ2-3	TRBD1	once	CASSSGQGIRTDTQYF	TGTGCCAGCAGCAGCGGACAGGGGATTCGGACAGATACGCAGTATTTT